These 5 T cell receptor beta chains share one sample of origin, sequenced in a study of blood T cell repertoires in COVID-19. The repertoire was sequenced with immunoSEQ multiplex PCR; TCRdb's copy has only in-frame clones and lacks some. The profile covers hundreds of thousands of clones, with 83% appearing a single time and roughly 2.7% taken by the ten largest. The sample comprised peripheral blood. The receptors were gathered from a woman aged 40-49 years with active or convalescent COVID-19.

The chain couples TRBV7-2 to TRBJ1-5, with a possible D match to TRBD1 (5 bases). Germline V gene lookup returns CDR1 SGHTA and CDR2 FQGNSA. Trimming pared 4 bases from V and 2 bases from J, leaving 12 bases between. The CDR3 has 15 residues. In DNA, the CDR3 is TGTGCCAGCAGCTGGGCAGGGCCGGGCAATCAGCCCCAGCATTTT. This sequence encodes CASSWAGPGNQPQHF. The full variable domain, rest sourced from reference TRBV7-2 and TRBJ1-5, is GAGVSQSPSNKVTEKGKDVELRCDPISGHTALYWYRQSLGQGLEFLIYFQGNSAPDKSGLPSDRFSAERTGGSVSTLTIQRTQQEDSAVYLCASSWAGPGNQPQHFGDGTRLSIL.

V gene TRBV27 combines with J gene TRBJ1-2, with 9 nucleotides matching TRBD1. Trimming at V came to 5 bases and at J to 4 bases, leaving 17 bases not matched to a gene. The CDR3 runs to 18 residues. Per the germline V gene, CDR1 is MNHEY and CDR2 is SMNVEV (reference sequence). CDR3 loop: CASSQRHFRDRASYGYTF. CDR3 bases: TGTGCCAGCAGTCAACGGCACTTCCGGGACAGGGCTTCCTATGGCTACACCTTC.

The V gene is TRBV5-1, the J gene TRBJ1-1; TRBD1 might be the D (6 bases). V lost 1 base and J lost 1, with 14 bases in between. There are 16 residues in the CDR3. The V gene's germline CDR1 is SGHRS and CDR2 YFSETQ. The CDR3 DNA sequence: TGCGCCAGCAGCTTGTCGGTACAGGGTGGGAACACTGAAGCTTTCTTT. Encoded protein: CASSLSVQGGNTEAFF.

The V call is TRBV2, the J call TRBJ1-3; 10 bases align to TRBD1. Germline-derived CDR1 and CDR2 are SNHLY and FYNNEI. The length of the CDR3 is 15 residues. J was trimmed by 2 bases and V by 5 bases; bases with no gene match: 3. The CDR3 nucleotides are TGTGCCAGCAGTACCGACAGGGGGCCTGGAAACACCATATATTTT. Its protein product is CASSTDRGPGNTIYF.

The gene calls are TRBV5-4 and TRBJ2-5; 7 bases align to TRBD2. This CDR3 has 15 residues. CDR1 and CDR2 (germline): SGHNT, YYREEE (reference sequence). V was pared by 4 bases and J by 4 bases, with 10 bases of the junction left unmatched. The chain's CDR3 is CASSRDSTSPETQYF. CDR3 DNA: TGTGCCAGCAGCCGAGATTCGACTAGCCCAGAGACCCAGTACTTC.